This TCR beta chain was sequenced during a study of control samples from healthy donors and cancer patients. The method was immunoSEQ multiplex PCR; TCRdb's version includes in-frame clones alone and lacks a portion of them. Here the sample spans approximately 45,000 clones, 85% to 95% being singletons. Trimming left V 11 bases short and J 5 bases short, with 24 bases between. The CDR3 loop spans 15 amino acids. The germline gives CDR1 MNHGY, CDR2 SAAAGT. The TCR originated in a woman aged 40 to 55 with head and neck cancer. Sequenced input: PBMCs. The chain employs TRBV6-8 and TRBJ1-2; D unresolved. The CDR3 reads CADSRGVISRYGYTF. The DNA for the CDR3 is TGTGCCGATAGCCGTGGGGTTATCTCTCGGTATGGCTACACCTTC.